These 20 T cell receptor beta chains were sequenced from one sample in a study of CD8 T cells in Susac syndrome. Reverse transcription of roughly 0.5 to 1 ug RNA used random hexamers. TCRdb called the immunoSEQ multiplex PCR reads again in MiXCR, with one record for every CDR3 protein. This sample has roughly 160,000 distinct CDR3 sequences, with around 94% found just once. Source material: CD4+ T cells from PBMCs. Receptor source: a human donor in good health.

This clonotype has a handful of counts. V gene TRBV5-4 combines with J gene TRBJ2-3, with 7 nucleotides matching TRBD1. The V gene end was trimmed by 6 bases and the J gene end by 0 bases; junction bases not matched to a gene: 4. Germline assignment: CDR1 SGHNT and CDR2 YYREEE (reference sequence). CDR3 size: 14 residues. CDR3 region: CASTPGQSTDTQYF. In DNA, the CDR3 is TGTGCCAGCACGCCGGGACAGAGCACAGATACGCAGTATTTT.

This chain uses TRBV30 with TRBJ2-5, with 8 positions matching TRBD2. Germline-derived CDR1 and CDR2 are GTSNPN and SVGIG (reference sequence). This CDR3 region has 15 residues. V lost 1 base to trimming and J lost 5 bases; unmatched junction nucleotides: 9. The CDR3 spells CAWSAGSGGRETQYF. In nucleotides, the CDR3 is TGTGCCTGGAGTGCGGGAAGCGGGGGCCGGGAGACCCAGTACTTC.

CDR3 sequence reads: CASSERGPYGYTF. In DNA, the CDR3 is TGTGCCAGCAGTGAAAGGGGGCCCTATGGCTACACCTTC. The J gene is TRBJ1-2, the V gene TRBV25-1, with TRBD1 matching over 7 bases. Losses at the gene ends were 2 bases for V and 4 bases for J; bases not matched to a gene: 1. Germline V lookup: CDR1 MGHDK, CDR2 SYGVNS. CDR3 length equals 13 residues.

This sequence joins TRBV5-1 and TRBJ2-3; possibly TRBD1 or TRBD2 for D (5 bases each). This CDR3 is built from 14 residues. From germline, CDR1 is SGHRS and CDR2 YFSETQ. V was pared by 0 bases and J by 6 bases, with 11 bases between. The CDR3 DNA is TGCGCCAGCAGCTTGGAGCGGACATCCGATACGCAGTATTTT. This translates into CASSLERTSDTQYF.

The CDR3 DNA sequence: TGTGCCTGGAGTGTAGGCCTTCGCAATCAGCCCCAGCATTTT. This codes for CAWSVGLRNQPQHF. The chain joins TRBV30 to TRBJ1-5; D is undetermined. V lost 0 bases, J lost 2 bases, and 8 bases lay in between. Per germline, CDR1 GTSNPN and CDR2 SVGIG (reference sequence). This CDR3 is 14 amino acids long.

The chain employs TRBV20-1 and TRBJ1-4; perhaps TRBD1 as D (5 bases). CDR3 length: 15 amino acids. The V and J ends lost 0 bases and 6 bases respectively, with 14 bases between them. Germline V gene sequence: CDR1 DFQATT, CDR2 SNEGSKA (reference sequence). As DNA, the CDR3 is TGCAGTGCTAGAGATCGGACAAGTTGGGATGAAAAACTGTTTTTT. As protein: CSARDRTSWDEKLFF.

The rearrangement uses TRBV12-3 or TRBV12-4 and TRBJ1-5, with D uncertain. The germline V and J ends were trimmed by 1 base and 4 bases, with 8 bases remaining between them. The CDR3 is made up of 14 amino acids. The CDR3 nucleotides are TGTGCCAGCAGTTTAGAGGCAGCTAATCAGCCCCAGCATTTT. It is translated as CASSLEAANQPQHF.

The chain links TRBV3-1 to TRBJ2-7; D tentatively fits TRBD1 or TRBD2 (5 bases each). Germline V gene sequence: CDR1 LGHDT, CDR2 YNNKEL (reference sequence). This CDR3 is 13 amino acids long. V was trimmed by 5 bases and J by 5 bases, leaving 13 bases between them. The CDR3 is CASSGTEANEQYF. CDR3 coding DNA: TGTGCCAGCAGCGGGACGGAGGCCAACGAGCAGTACTTC.

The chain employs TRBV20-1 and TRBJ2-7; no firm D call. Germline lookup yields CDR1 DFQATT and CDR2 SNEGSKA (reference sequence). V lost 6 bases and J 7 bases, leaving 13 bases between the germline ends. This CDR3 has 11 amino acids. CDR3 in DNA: TGCAGTGCCCTCACCGTCGGGGAGCAGTACTTC. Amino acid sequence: CSALTVGEQYF.

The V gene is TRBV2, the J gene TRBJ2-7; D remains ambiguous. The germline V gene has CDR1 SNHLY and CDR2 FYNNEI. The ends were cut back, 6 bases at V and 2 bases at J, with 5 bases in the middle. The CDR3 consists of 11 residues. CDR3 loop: CASRETYEQYF. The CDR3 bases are TGTGCCAGCAGGGAAACCTACGAGCAGTACTTC.

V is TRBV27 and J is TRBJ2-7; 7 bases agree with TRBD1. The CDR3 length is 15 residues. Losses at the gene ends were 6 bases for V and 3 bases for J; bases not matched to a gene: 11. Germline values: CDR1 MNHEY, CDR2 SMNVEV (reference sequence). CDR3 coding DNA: TGTGCCAGCAGCCGACTCGGACAGGCGATCTACGAGCAGTACTTC. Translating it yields CASSRLGQAIYEQYF.

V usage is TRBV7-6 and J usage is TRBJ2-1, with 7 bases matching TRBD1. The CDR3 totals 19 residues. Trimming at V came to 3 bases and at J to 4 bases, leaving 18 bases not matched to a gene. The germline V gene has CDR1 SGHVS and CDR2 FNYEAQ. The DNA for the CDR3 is TGTGCCAGCAGCTTGAATACGGGCACACAGGGGAAATTGTACAATGAGCAGTTCTTC. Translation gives CASSLNTGTQGKLYNEQFF.

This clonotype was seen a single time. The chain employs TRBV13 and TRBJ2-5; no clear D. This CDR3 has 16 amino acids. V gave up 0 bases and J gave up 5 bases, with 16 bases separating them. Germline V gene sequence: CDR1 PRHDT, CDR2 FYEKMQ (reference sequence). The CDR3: CASSLGLSVRGETQYF. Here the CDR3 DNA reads TGTGCCAGCAGCTTAGGCCTAAGTGTGCGTGGGGAGACCCAGTACTTC.

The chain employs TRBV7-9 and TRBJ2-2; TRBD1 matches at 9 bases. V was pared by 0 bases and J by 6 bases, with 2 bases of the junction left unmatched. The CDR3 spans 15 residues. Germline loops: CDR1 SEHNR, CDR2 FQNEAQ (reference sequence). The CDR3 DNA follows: TGTGCCAGCAGCTTAGCGGACAGGGGTTCCGGGGAGCTGTTTTTT. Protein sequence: CASSLADRGSGELFF.

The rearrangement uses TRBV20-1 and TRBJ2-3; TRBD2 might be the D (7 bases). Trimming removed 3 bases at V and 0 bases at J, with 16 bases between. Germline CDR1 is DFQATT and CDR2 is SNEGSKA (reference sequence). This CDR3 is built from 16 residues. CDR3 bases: TGCAGTGCTAGCCCCGCGGGGGCCCCTAGCACAGATACGCAGTATTTT. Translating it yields CSASPAGAPSTDTQYF.

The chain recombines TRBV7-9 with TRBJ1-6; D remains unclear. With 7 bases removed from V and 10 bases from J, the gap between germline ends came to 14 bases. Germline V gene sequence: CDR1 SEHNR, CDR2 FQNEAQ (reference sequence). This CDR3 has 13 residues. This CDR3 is CASTPRDSSPLHF. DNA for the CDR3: TGTGCCAGCACCCCGAGAGATTCCTCACCCCTCCACTTT.

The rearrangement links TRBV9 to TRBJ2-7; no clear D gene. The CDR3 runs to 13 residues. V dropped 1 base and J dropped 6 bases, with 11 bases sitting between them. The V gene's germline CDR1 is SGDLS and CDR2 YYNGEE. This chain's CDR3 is CASSVSLTSEQYF. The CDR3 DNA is TGTGCCAGCAGCGTATCGCTTACCAGCGAGCAGTACTTC.

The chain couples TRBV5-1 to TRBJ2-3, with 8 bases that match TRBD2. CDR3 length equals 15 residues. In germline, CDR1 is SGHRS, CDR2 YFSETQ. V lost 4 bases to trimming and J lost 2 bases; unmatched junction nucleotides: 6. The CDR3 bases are TGCGCCAGCAGCGAACTAGCGGAGCCCACAGATACGCAGTATTTT. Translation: CASSELAEPTDTQYF.

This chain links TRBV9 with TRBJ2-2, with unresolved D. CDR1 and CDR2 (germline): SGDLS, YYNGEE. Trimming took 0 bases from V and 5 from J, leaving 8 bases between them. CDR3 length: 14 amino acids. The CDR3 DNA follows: TGTGCCAGCAGCGTAGCTTGGCGGACCGGGGAGCTGTTTTTT. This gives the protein CASSVAWRTGELFF. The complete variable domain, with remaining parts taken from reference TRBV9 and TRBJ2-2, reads DSGVTQTPKHLITATGQRVTLRCSPRSGDLSVYWYQQSLDQGLQFLIQYYNGEERAKGNILERFSAQQFPDLHSELNLSSLELGDSALYFCASSVAWRTGELFFGEGSRLTVL.

The CDR3 reads CSVEGGPYGYTF. The CDR3 DNA reads as TGCAGCGTCGAGGGAGGCCCCTATGGCTACACCTTC. The chain joins TRBV29-1 to TRBJ1-2; D is unclear. The V gene's germline CDR1 is SQVTM and CDR2 ANQGSEA. The CDR3 totals 12 residues. Trimming stripped 6 bases from V and 4 bases from J, with 12 bases between.